Listed here are 26 T cell receptor beta chains from one sample, sequenced in a study of long-term antiretroviral therapy in people with HIV. With survey level as its setting, the immunoSEQ assay was v3.0. Clones were read by immunoSEQ multiplex PCR, and TCRdb kept only the in-frame ones, dropping some. The table includes tens of thousands of clones, about 88% detected once. The source material was unsorted PBMCs, sampled around 2.6 years after starting antiretroviral therapy. The source is a man aged 40-49 years with HIV.

The chain recombines TRBV6-1 with TRBJ1-2; the D is unclear. The CDR3 is 14 residues long. The germline gives CDR1 MNHNS, CDR2 SASEGT. Trimming stripped 8 bases from V and 0 bases from J, with 13 bases between. This CDR3 is CASRPNAANYGYTF. Written as DNA, the CDR3 is TGTGCCAGCCGACCAAACGCTGCTAACTATGGCTACACCTTC.

This clone was counted a few times. The V gene is TRBV18, the J gene TRBJ1-5, with D possibly being TRBD1 (5 bases). Trimming took 3 bases from V and 7 from J, leaving 10 bases between them. Germline V lookup: CDR1 KGHSH, CDR2 LQKENI. This CDR3 spans 13 amino acids. In DNA, the CDR3 is TGTGCCAGCTCACCTGACAGATGGCAGCCCCAGCATTTT. Protein product: CASSPDRWQPQHF.

The chain employs TRBV5-4 and TRBJ1-2; D gene unclear. The CDR3 sequence is 14 residues long. The V and J ends lost 0 bases and 8 bases respectively, with 14 bases between them. Germline V gives CDR1 SGHNT, CDR2 YYREEE (reference sequence). The CDR3 loop reads CASSLGSAEAGYTF. DNA of the CDR3: TGTGCCAGCAGCTTGGGTTCAGCGGAGGCGGGCTACACCTTC.

This clone was counted once. The V call is TRBV4-1, the J call TRBJ1-1; the D gene is possibly TRBD1 (5 bases). CDR1 MGHRA and CDR2 YSYEKL come from the germline V gene. CDR3 length equals 14 residues. Trimming took off 2 bases at V and 5 bases at J, with 12 bases between the two ends. The CDR3 nucleotides are TGCGCCAGCAGCCAAACATTGGGGGGAACTGAAGCTTTCTTT. Its protein product is CASSQTLGGTEAFF.

The chain combines TRBV6-5 with TRBJ2-1; tentatively, D is TRBD2 (6 bases). With 8 bases removed from V and 6 bases from J, the gap between germline ends came to 11 bases. The CDR3 sequence is 12 residues long. In germline, CDR1 is MNHEY, CDR2 SVGAGI. The CDR3 spells CASSLGGNEQFF. CDR3 coding DNA: TGTGCCAGCTCTCTCGGGGGCAATGAGCAGTTCTTC.

V and J are TRBV27 and TRBJ2-5; a weak D match, TRBD2 (7 bases). In germline, CDR1 is MNHEY, CDR2 SMNVEV (reference sequence). Trimming took off 2 bases at V and 2 bases at J, with 18 bases between the two ends. The CDR3 is made up of 17 amino acids. The CDR3 loop is CASSLNPSGGGQETQYF. In DNA form, the CDR3 reads TGTGCCAGCAGTTTAAACCCCTCGGGGGGCGGGCAAGAGACCCAGTACTTC.

The J gene is TRBJ2-1, the V gene TRBV27; D not resolved. The germline CDR1 and CDR2 sequences are MNHEY and SMNVEV (reference sequence). The CDR3 runs 15 residues. V lost 5 bases and J lost 2, with 13 bases in between. CDR3 amino acids: CASSRRRDAYNEQFF. In DNA form, the CDR3 reads TGTGCCAGCAGTAGACGTCGCGACGCCTACAATGAGCAGTTCTTC.

In this sample, this clone turned up a few times. J is TRBJ1-5 and V is TRBV4-2, with D uncertain. Germline CDR1 reads LGHNA; CDR2 reads YNFKEQ. V dropped 0 bases and J dropped 0 bases, with 3 bases sitting between them. This CDR3 has 14 residues. DNA for the CDR3: TGTGCCAGCAGCCAAGAAAGTAGCAATCAGCCCCAGCATTTT. This encodes CASSQESSNQPQHF.

This chain links TRBV9 with TRBJ2-7, with D possibly being TRBD1 or TRBD2 (5 bases each). V gave up 4 bases and J gave up 0 bases, with 14 bases separating them. CDR3 length: 15 amino acids. Germline CDR1 reads SGDLS; CDR2 reads YYNGEE. The CDR3 is CASSPGTGSSYEQYF. The CDR3 bases are TGTGCCAGCAGCCCCGGGACGGGGAGCTCCTACGAGCAGTACTTC.

This sequence joins TRBV19 and TRBJ1-6; unclear D gene. This CDR3 region has 15 residues. Between the trimmed V and J ends, which lost 4 bases and 6 bases, there was a span of 13 bases. Germline CDR1 is LNHDA and CDR2 is SQIVND (reference sequence). CDR3 region: CASSTGSWSNSPLHF. CDR3 DNA: TGTGCCAGTAGTACAGGTAGCTGGTCTAATTCACCCCTCCACTTT.

This clone was observed a single time. This rearrangement joins TRBV5-1 to TRBJ1-1; 8 bases match TRBD1. With 1 base clipped from V and 3 bases from J, the junction kept 5 bases outside the gene matches. The CDR3 runs 15 residues. CDR1 SGHRS and CDR2 YFSETQ come from the germline V gene. The CDR3 nucleotides read TGCGCCAGCAGCTTGAATCCACAGGGGGACACTGAAGCTTTCTTT. Translated, it gives CASSLNPQGDTEAFF.

V usage is TRBV28 and J usage is TRBJ2-6, with a tentative D call TRBD1 (5 bases). V was trimmed by 8 bases and J by 8 bases, leaving 16 bases between them. This CDR3 has 14 amino acids. Germline lookup yields CDR1 MDHEN and CDR2 SYDVKM. CDR3 region: CASVRALSTNVLTF. CDR3 DNA sequence: TGTGCCAGCGTCAGGGCCTTGAGTACCAACGTCCTGACTTTC. Combining the CDR3 with reference TRBV28 and TRBJ2-6 gives the whole variable domain DVKVTQSSRYLVKRTGEKVFLECVQDMDHENMFWYRQDPGLGLRLIYFSYDVKMKEKGDIPEGYSVSREKKERFSLILESASTNQTSMYLCASVRALSTNVLTFGAGSRLTVL.

J is TRBJ2-1 and V is TRBV5-6; 9 bases line up with TRBD2. Trimming cost V 4 bases and J 7 bases; bases outside gene matches: 9. The CDR3 is made up of 15 amino acids. Germline-derived CDR1 and CDR2 are SGHDT and YYEEEE. DNA of the CDR3: TGTGCCAGCAGCGTGAGCGGGGGGTTAAGGAATGAGCAGTTCTTC. Translating gives CASSVSGGLRNEQFF. The variable domain in full, completed from reference TRBV5-6 and TRBJ2-1, reads DAGVTQSPTHLIKTRGQQVTLRCSPKSGHDTVSWYQQALGQGPQFIFQYYEEEERQRGNFPDRFSGHQFPNYSSELNVNALLLGDSALYLCASSVSGGLRNEQFFGPGTRLTVL.

J is TRBJ1-5 and V is TRBV7-9; D uncertain. Trimming removed 0 bases at V and 0 bases at J, with 12 bases between. Germline V lookup: CDR1 SEHNR, CDR2 FQNEAQ (reference sequence). The CDR3 extends over 17 amino acids. The chain's CDR3 is CASSLAGVQNSNQPQHF. In DNA, the CDR3 is TGTGCCAGCAGCTTAGCCGGGGTTCAAAATAGCAATCAGCCCCAGCATTTT.

There are a few counts of this clone. This chain uses TRBV18 with TRBJ1-5; D is unresolved. V dropped 0 bases and J dropped 8 bases, with 8 bases sitting between them. Germline CDR1 is KGHSH and CDR2 is LQKENI. The CDR3 is made up of 13 amino acids. The CDR3 DNA sequence: TGTGCCAGCTCACCACCGCAAGGAAAGCCCCAGCATTTT. It translates to CASSPPQGKPQHF.

The gene calls are TRBV7-2 and TRBJ1-2, with D unresolved. Looked up from germline, CDR1 is SGHTA and CDR2 is FQGNSA. CDR3 length equals 12 residues. V lost 4 bases, J lost 4 bases, and 7 bases lay in between. The CDR3: CASSSPFYGYTF. The DNA of the CDR3 is TGTGCCAGCAGCTCTCCCTTCTATGGCTACACCTTC.

The chain is built from TRBV6-5 and TRBJ2-3; maybe TRBD2 (5 bases). Germline V gene lookup returns CDR1 MNHEY and CDR2 SVGAGI. The CDR3 is 12 amino acids. The V end was cut by 10 bases, the J end by 0 bases, with 8 bases between. DNA of the CDR3: TGTGCCACGGGGTCGAGCACAGATACGCAGTATTTT. It encodes CATGSSTDTQYF.

The V gene is TRBV19, the J gene TRBJ1-6, with TRBD1 as a possible D gene (5 bases). The germline V gene encodes CDR1 LNHDA and CDR2 SQIVND (reference sequence). The CDR3 consists of 16 residues. Deletions cut 4 bases from V and 7 bases from J, with 17 bases between. The CDR3 here is CASSKSGSSRNSPLHF. CDR3 nucleotide sequence: TGTGCCAGTAGTAAGTCAGGGTCGTCTCGGAATTCACCCCTCCACTTT.

The chain is built from TRBV4-1 and TRBJ2-7, with D perhaps assigned TRBD1 or TRBD2 (6 bases each). There are 13 residues in the CDR3. Trimming took off 4 bases at V and 7 bases at J, with 14 bases between the two ends. Germline loops: CDR1 MGHRA, CDR2 YSYEKL. DNA of the CDR3: TGCGCCAGCAGCCTAACTAGGGGGGATGAGCAGTACTTC. This gives the protein CASSLTRGDEQYF.

J is TRBJ1-2 and V is TRBV6-1; D not certain. The CDR3 sequence is 15 residues long. Trimming took off 1 base at V and 5 bases at J, with 14 bases between the two ends. Germline V lookup: CDR1 MNHNS, CDR2 SASEGT. CDR3 in DNA: TGTGCCAGCAGTGAAGGTGAAGGCCTGACATATGGCTACACCTTC. This gives the protein CASSEGEGLTYGYTF.

This clone was picked up one time. This CDR3 reads CASSSDSSYEQYF. In DNA form, the CDR3 reads TGTGCCAGCAGCTCGGACAGTTCCTACGAGCAGTACTTC. The chain uses TRBV5-4 and TRBJ2-7, with D possibly matching TRBD1 (6 bases). CDR1 is SGHNT and CDR2 is YYREEE in the germline V gene (reference sequence). Trimming left V 3 bases short and J 1 base short, with 8 bases between. The CDR3 loop spans 13 amino acids.

The chain carries TRBV6-5 and TRBJ2-7, with D possibly TRBD2 on 5 matching bases. Germline CDR1 reads MNHEY; CDR2 reads SVGAGI. Trimming removed 0 bases at V and 3 bases at J, with 15 bases between. This CDR3 is built from 16 residues. In DNA form, the CDR3 reads TGTGCCAGCAGTTACTCGATCTTCGGTGGGAGCTACGAGCAGTACTTC. It codes for CASSYSIFGGSYEQYF.

The chain joins TRBV4-1 to TRBJ2-1; D tentatively reads TRBD1 or TRBD2 (5 bases each). This CDR3 region has 17 residues. The V end was cut by 0 bases, the J end by 0 bases, with 12 bases between. Germline V gives CDR1 MGHRA, CDR2 YSYEKL. The CDR3 nucleotides read TGCGCCAGCAGCCAAGAAGTGGGACGGGACTCCTACAATGAGCAGTTCTTC. Residues: CASSQEVGRDSYNEQFF.

CDR3 bases: TGTGCCAGCAGATTTGCGACAGGGGGCTATGGCTACACCTTC. Translating gives CASRFATGGYGYTF. The chain uses TRBV28 and TRBJ1-2, with 9 bases that match TRBD1. This CDR3 spans 14 amino acids. V was pared by 6 bases and J by 4 bases, with 6 bases of the junction left unmatched. Germline V gene data show CDR1 as MDHEN and CDR2 as SYDVKM.

This clone was seen a handful of times. The V gene is TRBV18, the J gene TRBJ2-7, with D possibly TRBD1 on 6 matching bases. In germline, CDR1 is KGHSH, CDR2 LQKENI. Trimming left V 1 base short and J 0 bases short, with 13 bases between. There are 16 residues in the CDR3. The CDR3 sequence is CASSPRRTANSYEQYF. The CDR3 nucleotides are TGTGCCAGCTCACCACGAAGGACAGCGAACTCCTACGAGCAGTACTTC.

The rearrangement uses TRBV5-4 and TRBJ1-1; a possible D gene is TRBD1 (5 bases). From germline, CDR1 is SGHNT and CDR2 YYREEE (reference sequence). Trimming cost V 5 bases and J 4 bases, with 15 bases left between them. The CDR3 runs to 14 residues. CDR3 DNA: TGTGCCAGCAGACTCACGGGGGGAAGCACTGAAGCTTTCTTT. Residues: CASRLTGGSTEAFF.